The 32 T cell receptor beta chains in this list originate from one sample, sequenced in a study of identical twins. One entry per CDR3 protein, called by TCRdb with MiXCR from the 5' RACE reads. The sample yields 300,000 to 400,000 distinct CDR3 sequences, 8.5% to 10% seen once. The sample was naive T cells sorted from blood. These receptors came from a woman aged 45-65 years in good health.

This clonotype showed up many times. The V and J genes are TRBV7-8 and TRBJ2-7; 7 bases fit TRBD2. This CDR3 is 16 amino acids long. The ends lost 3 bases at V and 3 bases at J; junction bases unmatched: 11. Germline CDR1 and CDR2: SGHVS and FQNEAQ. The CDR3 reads CASSLFSASGHYEQYF. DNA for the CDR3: TGTGCCAGCAGCTTGTTCTCGGCTAGCGGCCACTACGAGCAGTACTTC.

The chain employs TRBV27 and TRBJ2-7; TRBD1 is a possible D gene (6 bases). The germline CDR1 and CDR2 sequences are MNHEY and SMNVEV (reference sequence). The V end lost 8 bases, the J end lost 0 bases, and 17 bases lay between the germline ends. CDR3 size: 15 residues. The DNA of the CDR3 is TGTGCCAGCCCAACATCCGGGACAAGCTCCTACGAGCAGTACGTC. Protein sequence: CASPTSGTSSYEQYV.

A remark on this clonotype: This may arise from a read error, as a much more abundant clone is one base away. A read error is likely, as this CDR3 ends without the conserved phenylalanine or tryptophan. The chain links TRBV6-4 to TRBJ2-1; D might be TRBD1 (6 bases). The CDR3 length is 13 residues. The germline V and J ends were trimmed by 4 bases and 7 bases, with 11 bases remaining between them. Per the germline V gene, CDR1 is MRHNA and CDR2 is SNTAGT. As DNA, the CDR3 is TGTGCCAGCAGTGTTGGGACAACAAATGAGCAGTTCTAC. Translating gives CASSVGTTNEQFY.

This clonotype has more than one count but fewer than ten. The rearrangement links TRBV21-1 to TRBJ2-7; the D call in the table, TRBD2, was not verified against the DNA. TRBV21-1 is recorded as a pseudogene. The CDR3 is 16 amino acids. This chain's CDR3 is CASSKVDYEALSEQYF. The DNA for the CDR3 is TGTGCCAGCAGCAAAGTGGACTATGAAGCCTTGAGCGAGCAGTACTTC.

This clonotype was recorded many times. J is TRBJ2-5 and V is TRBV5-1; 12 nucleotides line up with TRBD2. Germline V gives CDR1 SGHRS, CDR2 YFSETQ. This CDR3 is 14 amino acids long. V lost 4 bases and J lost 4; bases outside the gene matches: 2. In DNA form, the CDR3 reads TGCGCCAGCAGCCCGGGACTAGCGGGAGAGACCCAGTACTTC. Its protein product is CASSPGLAGETQYF.

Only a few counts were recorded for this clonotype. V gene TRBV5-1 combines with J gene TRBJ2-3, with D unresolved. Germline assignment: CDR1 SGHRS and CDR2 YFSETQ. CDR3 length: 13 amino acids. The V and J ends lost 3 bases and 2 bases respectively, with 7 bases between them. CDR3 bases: TGCGCCAGCAGCTCAACTTTCACAGATACGCAGTATTTT. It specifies CASSSTFTDTQYF.

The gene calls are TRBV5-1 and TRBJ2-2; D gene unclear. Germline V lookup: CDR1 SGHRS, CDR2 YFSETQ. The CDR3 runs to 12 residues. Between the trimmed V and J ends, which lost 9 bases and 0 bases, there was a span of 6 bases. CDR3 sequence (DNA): TGCGCCACCCCGGCGAACACCGGGGAGCTGTTTTTT. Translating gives CATPANTGELFF.

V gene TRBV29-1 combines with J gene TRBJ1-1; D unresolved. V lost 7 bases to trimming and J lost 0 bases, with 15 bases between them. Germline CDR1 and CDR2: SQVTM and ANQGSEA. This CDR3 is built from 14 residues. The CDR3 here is CSAPDGRLNTEAFF. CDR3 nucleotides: TGCAGCGCGCCGGACGGGAGATTGAACACTGAAGCTTTCTTT.

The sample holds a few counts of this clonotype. CDR3 DNA sequence: TGTGCCGGATGCTATAGCGGGAACACCGGGGAGCTGTTTTTT. Residues: CAGCYSGNTGELFF. The V gene is TRBV12-3 or TRBV12-4, the J gene TRBJ2-2; D is perhaps TRBD2 (6 bases). The germline V and J ends were trimmed by 11 bases and 1 base, with 14 bases remaining between them. CDR3 length: 14 amino acids.

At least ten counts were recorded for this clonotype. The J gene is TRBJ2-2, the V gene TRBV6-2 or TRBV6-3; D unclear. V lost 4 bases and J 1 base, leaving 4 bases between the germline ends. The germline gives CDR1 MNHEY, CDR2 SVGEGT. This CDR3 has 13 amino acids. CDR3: CASSWGNTGELFF. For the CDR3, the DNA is TGTGCCAGCAGTTGGGGGAACACCGGGGAGCTGTTTTTT.

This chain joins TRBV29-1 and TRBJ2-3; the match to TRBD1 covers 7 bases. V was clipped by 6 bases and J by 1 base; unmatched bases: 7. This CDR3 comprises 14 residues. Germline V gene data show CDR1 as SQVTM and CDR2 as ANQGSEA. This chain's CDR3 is CSVDSGTGTDTQYF. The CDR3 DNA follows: TGCAGCGTGGACTCCGGGACAGGCACAGATACGCAGTATTTT.

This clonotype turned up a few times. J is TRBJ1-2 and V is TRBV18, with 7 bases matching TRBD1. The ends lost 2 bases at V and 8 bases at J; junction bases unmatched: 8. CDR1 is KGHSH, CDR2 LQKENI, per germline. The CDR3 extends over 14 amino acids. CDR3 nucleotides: TGTGCCAGCTCACCATCTGACAGGGAAGTAGGCTACACCTTC. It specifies CASSPSDREVGYTF.

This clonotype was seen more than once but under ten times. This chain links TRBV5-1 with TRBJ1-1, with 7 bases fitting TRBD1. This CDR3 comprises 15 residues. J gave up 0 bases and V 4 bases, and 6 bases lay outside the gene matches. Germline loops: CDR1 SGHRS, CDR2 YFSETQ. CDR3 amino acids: CASSRGQEMNTEAFF. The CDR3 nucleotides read TGCGCCAGCAGCCGCGGACAGGAGATGAACACTGAAGCTTTCTTT.

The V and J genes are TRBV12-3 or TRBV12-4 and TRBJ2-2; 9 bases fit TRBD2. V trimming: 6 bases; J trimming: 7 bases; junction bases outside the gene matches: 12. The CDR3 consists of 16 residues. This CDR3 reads CASSDSGTSYGGELFF. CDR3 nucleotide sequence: TGTGCCAGCAGCGACTCCGGGACTAGCTACGGCGGGGAGCTGTTTTTT.

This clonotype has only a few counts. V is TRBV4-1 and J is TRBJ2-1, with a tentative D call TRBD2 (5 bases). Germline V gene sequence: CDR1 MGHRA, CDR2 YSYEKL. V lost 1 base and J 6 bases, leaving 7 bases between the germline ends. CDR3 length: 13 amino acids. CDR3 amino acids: CASSQGRPNEQFF. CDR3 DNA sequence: TGCGCCAGCAGCCAAGGGAGGCCCAATGAGCAGTTCTTC.

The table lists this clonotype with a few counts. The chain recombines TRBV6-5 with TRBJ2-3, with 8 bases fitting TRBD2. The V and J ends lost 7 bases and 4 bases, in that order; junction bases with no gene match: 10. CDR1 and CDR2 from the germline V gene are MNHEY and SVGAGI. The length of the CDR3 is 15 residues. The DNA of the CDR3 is TGTGCCAGCACTCGGGGGGGGGTTATCCCAGATACGCAGTATTTT. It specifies CASTRGGVIPDTQYF.

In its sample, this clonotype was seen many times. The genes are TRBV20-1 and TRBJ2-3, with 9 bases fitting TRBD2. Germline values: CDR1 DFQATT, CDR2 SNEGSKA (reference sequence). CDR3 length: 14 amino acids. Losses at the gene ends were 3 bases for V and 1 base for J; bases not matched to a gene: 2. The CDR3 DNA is TGCAGTGCTAGTCGACTAGCGGGCACAGATACGCAGTATTTT. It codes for CSASRLAGTDTQYF.

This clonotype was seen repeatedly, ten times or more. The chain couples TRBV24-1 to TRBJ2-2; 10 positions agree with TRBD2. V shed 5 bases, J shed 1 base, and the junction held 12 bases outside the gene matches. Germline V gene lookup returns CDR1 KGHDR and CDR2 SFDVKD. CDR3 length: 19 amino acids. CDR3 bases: TGTGCCACCAGTGCCCCTAAGACTAGCGGGTTGAGGAACACCGGGGAGCTGTTTTTT. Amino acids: CATSAPKTSGLRNTGELFF.

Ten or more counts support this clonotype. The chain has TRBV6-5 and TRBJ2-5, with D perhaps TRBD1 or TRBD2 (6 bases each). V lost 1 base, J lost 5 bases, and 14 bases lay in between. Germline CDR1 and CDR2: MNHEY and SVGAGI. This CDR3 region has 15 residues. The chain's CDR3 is CASSYWGAGVETQYF. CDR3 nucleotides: TGTGCCAGCAGTTACTGGGGGGCCGGAGTTGAGACCCAGTACTTC.

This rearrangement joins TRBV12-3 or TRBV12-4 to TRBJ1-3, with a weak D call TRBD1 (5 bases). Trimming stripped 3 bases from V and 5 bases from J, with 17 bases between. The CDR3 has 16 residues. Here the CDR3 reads CASSLGPTMLRNTIYF. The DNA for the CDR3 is TGTGCCAGCAGTTTGGGGCCGACCATGCTCCGAAACACCATATATTTT.

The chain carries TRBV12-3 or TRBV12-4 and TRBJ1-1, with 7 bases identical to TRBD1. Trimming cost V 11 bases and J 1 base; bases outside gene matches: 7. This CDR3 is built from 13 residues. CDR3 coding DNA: TGTGCCGGATCAGGGGGTGGGAACACTGAAGCTTTCTTT. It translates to CAGSGGGNTEAFF.

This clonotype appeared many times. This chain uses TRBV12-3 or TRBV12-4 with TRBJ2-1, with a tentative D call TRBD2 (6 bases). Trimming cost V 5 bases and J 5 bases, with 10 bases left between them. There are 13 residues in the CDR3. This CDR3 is CASSPAGHNEQFF. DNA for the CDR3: TGTGCCAGCAGTCCCGCGGGGCACAATGAGCAGTTCTTC.

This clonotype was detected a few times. This CDR3 is CSVDRAVNTEAFF. The DNA for the CDR3 is TGCAGCGTTGATAGGGCGGTGAACACTGAAGCTTTCTTT. V and J are TRBV29-1 and TRBJ1-1; D unresolved. Trimming stripped 3 bases from V and 0 bases from J, with 8 bases between. Germline CDR1 is SQVTM and CDR2 is ANQGSEA. This CDR3 has 13 amino acids.

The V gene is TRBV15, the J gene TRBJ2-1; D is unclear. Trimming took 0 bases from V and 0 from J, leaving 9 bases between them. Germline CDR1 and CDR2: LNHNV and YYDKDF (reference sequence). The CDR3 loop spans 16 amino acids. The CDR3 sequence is CATSRDLVSSYNEQFF. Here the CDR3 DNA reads TGTGCCACCAGCAGAGATTTAGTGAGCTCCTACAATGAGCAGTTCTTC.

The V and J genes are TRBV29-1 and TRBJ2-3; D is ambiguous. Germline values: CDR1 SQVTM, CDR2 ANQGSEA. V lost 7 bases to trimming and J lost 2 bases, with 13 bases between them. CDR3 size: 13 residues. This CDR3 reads CSGRLPLTDTQYF. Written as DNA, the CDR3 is TGCAGCGGACGCCTCCCTCTCACAGATACGCAGTATTTT.

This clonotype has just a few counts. DNA of the CDR3: TGCAGCGTTGAAGGGGGCAGGGGGACCTATGGCTACACCTTC. Translation gives CSVEGGRGTYGYTF. The chain has TRBV29-1 and TRBJ1-2; TRBD1 matches at 7 bases. The length of the CDR3 is 14 residues. Germline V CDR1 and CDR2: SQVTM, ANQGSEA. The V segment lost 1 base and the J segment 4 bases; nucleotides outside the gene matches: 6.

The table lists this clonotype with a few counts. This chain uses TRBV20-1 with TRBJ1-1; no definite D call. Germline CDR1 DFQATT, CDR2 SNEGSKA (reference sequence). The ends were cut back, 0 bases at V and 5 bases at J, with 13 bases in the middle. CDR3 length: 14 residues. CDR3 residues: CSARERPRWTEAFF. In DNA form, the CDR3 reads TGCAGTGCTAGAGAGAGACCCCGGTGGACTGAAGCTTTCTTT.

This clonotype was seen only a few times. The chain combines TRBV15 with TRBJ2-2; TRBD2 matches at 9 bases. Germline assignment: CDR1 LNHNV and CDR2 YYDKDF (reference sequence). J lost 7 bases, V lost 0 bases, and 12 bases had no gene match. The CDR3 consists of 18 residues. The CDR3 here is CATSRDGGRAVFGGELFF. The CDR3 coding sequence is TGTGCCACCAGCAGAGATGGCGGGAGGGCCGTGTTTGGCGGGGAGCTGTTTTTT.

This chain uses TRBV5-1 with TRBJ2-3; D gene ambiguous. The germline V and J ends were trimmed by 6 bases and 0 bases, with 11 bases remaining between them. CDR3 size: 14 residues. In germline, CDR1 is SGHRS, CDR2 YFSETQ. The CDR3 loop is CASKQRPSTDTQYF. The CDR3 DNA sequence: TGCGCCAGCAAACAGCGACCAAGCACAGATACGCAGTATTTT.

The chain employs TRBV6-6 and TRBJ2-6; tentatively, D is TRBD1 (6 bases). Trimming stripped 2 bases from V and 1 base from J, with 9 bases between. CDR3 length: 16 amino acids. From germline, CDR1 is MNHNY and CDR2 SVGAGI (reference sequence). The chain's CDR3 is CASSYTGISGANVLTF. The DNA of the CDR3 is TGTGCCAGCAGTTACACAGGGATATCTGGGGCCAACGTCCTGACTTTC.

This CDR3 is CASSLGWSDTQYF. The CDR3 DNA sequence: TGTGCCAGCAGCTTAGGATGGTCAGATACGCAGTATTTT. The chain combines TRBV7-2 with TRBJ2-3; D unclear. Trimming took 1 base from V and 4 from J, leaving 6 bases between them. This CDR3 comprises 13 residues. CDR1 SGHTA and CDR2 FQGNSA come from the germline V gene.

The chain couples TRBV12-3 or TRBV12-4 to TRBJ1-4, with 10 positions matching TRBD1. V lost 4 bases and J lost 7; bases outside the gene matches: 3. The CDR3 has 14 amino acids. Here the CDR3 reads CASSSTGGSEKLFF. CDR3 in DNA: TGTGCCAGCAGTTCGACAGGGGGCAGTGAAAAACTGTTTTTT.